This TCR beta chain was obtained from a study of blood T cell repertoires in COVID-19. The protocol was immunoSEQ multiplex PCR, while the TCRdb copy is restricted to in-frame clones and leaves out a portion. This sample has around 250,000 clones; roughly nine tenths occur once, and the top ten carry around 6.5%. The TCR originated in a man in his sixties with acute or convalescent COVID-19. Material: peripheral blood.

The CDR3 DNA follows: TGTGCCACCAGTGATTCATCTCGGGACTTCTCTTATGGCTACACCTTC. Translating gives CATSDSSRDFSYGYTF. The gene calls are TRBV24-1 and TRBJ1-2, with D maybe TRBD1 (5 bases). Trimming shortened V by 2 bases and J by 5 bases, and 17 bases separated the two germline ends. The germline V gene encodes CDR1 KGHDR and CDR2 SFDVKD. The CDR3 contains 16 residues.